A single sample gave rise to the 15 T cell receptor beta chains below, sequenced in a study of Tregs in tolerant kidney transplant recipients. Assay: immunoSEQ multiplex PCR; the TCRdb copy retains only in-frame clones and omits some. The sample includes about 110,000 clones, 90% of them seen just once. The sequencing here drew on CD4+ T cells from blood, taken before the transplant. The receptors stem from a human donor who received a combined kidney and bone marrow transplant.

In DNA form, the CDR3 reads TGTGCCAGCAGCGTACGGCTAGCGGCCCCGGGGCTACACAATGAGCAGTTCTTC. It encodes CASSVRLAAPGLHNEQFF. The V call is TRBV9, the J call TRBJ2-1, with 7 bases identical to TRBD2. The CDR3 is made up of 18 amino acids. V was clipped by 1 base and J by 5 bases; unmatched bases: 15. Germline values: CDR1 SGDLS, CDR2 YYNGEE.

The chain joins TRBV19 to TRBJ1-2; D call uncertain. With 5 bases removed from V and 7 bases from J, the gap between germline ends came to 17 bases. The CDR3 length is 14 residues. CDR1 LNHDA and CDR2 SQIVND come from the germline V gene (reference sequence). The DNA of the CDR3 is TGTGCCAGTAGTGCTCCCGTGGGCCTGGGTGGCTACACCTTC. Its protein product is CASSAPVGLGGYTF.

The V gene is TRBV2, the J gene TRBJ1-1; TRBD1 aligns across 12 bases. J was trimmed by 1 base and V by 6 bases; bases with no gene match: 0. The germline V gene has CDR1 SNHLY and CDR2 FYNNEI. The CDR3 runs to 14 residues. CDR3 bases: TGTGCCAGCAGGGGACAGGGGGCGAACACTGAAGCTTTCTTT. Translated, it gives CASRGQGANTEAFF.

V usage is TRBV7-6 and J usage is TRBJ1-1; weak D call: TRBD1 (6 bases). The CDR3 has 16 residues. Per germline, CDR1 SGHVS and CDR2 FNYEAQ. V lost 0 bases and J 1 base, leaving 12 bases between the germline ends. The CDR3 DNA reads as TGTGCCAGCAGCTTAGCGCATTTAGGGGGGAACACTGAAGCTTTCTTT. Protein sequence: CASSLAHLGGNTEAFF. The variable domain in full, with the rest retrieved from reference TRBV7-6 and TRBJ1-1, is GAGVSQSPRYKVTKRGQDVALRCDPISGHVSLYWYRQALGQGPEFLTYFNYEAQQDKSGLPNDRFSAERPEGSISTLTIQRTEQRDSAMYRCASSLAHLGGNTEAFFGQGTRLTVV.

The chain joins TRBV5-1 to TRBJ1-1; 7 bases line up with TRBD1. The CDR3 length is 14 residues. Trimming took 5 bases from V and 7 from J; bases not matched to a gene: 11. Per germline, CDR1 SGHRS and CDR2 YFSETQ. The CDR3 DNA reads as TGCGCCAGCAGTCTTTACGACAGGGCACGTGAAGCTTTCTTT. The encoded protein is CASSLYDRAREAFF.

The CDR3 loop reads CASSLLGRETQYF. CDR3 DNA: TGTGCCAGCAGTTTATTAGGGAGGGAGACCCAGTACTTC. V usage is TRBV28 and J usage is TRBJ2-5; possibly TRBD2 for D (6 bases). The CDR3 has 13 amino acids. Trimming stripped 1 base from V and 5 bases from J, with 8 bases between. Germline-derived CDR1 and CDR2 are MDHEN and SYDVKM.

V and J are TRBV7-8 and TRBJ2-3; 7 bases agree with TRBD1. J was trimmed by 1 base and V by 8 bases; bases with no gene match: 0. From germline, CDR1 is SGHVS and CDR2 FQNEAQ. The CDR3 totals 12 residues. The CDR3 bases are TGTGCCAGCGGACAGGGCACAGATACGCAGTATTTT. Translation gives CASGQGTDTQYF. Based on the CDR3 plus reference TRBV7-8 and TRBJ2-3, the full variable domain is GAGVSQSPRYKVAKRGQDVALRCDPISGHVSLFWYQQALGQGPEFLTYFQNEAQLDKSGLPSDRFFAERPEGSVSTLKIQRTQQEDSAVYLCASGQGTDTQYFGPGTRLTVL.

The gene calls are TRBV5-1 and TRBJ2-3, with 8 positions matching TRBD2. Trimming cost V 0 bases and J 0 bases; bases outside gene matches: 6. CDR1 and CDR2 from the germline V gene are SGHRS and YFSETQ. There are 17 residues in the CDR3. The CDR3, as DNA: TGCGCCAGCAGCTTGGTTAGCGGGGCTCTGAGCACAGATACGCAGTATTTT. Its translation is CASSLVSGALSTDTQYF.

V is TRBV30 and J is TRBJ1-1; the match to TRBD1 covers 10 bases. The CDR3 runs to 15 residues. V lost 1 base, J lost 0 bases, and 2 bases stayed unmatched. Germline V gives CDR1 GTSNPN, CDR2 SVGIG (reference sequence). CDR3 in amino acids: CAWSGDRGLNTEAFF. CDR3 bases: TGTGCCTGGAGTGGGGACAGGGGCCTGAACACTGAAGCTTTCTTT.

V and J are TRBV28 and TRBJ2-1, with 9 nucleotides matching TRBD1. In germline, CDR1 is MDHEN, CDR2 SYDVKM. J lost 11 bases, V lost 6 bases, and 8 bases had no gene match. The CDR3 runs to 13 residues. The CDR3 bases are TGTGCCAGCAGCCCCCCCGACAGGGGGAAGCAGTTCTTC. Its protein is CASSPPDRGKQFF.

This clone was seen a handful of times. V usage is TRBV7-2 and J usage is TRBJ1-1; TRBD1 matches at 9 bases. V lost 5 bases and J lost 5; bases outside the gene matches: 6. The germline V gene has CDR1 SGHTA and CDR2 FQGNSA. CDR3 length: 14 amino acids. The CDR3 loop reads CASSPQGAWTEAFF. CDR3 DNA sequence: TGTGCCAGCAGCCCACAGGGGGCGTGGACTGAAGCTTTCTTT.

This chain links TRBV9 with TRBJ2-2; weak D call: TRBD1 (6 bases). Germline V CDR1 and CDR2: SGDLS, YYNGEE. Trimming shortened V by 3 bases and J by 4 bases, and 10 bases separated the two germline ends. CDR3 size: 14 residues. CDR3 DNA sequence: TGTGCCAGCAGCGCGGGGACATTCACCGGGGAGCTGTTTTTT. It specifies CASSAGTFTGELFF.

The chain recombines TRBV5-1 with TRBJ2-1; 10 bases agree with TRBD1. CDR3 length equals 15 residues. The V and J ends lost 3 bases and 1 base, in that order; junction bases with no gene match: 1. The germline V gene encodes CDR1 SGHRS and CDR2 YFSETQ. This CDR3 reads CASSSGQGSYNEQFF. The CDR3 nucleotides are TGCGCCAGCAGCTCGGGACAGGGGTCCTACAATGAGCAGTTCTTC. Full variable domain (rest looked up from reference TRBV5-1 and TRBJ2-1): KAGVTQTPRYLIKTRGQQVTLSCSPISGHRSVSWYQQTPGQGLQFLFEYFSETQRNKGNFPGRFSGRQFSNSRSEMNVSTLELGDSALYLCASSSGQGSYNEQFFGPGTRLTVL.

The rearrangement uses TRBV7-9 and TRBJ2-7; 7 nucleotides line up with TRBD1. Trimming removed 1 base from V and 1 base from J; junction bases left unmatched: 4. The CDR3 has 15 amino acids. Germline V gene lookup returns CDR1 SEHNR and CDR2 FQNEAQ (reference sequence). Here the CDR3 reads CASSLVQGVSYEQYF. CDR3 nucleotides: TGTGCCAGCAGCTTAGTGCAGGGGGTATCCTACGAGCAGTACTTC.

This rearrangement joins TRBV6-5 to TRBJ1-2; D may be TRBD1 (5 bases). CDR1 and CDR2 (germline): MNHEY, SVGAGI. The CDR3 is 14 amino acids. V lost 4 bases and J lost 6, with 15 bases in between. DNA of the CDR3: TGTGCCAGCAGTTTTGGCAGGGAATACGATGGCTACACCTTC. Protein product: CASSFGREYDGYTF.